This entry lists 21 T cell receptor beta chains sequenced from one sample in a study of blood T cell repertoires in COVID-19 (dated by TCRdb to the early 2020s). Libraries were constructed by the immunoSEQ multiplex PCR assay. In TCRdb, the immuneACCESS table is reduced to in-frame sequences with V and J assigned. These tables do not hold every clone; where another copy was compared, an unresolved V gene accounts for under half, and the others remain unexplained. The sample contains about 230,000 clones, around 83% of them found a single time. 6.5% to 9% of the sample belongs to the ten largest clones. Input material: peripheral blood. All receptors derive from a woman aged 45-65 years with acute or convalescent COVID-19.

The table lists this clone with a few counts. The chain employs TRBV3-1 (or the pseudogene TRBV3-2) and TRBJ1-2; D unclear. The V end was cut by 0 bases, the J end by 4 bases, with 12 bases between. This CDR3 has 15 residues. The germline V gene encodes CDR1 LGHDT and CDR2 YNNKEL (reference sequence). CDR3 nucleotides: TGTGCCAGCAGCCAAGACCCCTCTTTCTTCTATGGCTACACCTTC. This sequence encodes CASSQDPSFFYGYTF.

CDR3 in amino acids: CASSITASRYQPQHF. CDR3 in DNA: TGTGCCAGTAGTATAACAGCCTCCAGGTATCAGCCCCAGCATTTT. This chain joins TRBV19 and TRBJ1-5; D is unresolved. V was shortened by 2 bases and J by 5 bases, with 13 bases between the two germline ends. Germline V CDR1 and CDR2: LNHDA, SQIVND (reference sequence). CDR3 length: 15 residues.

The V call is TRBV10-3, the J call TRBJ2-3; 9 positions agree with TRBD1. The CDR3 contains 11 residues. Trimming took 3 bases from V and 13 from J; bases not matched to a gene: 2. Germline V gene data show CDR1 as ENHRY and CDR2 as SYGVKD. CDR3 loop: CAISEGTGKYF. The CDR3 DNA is TGTGCCATCAGTGAAGGGACAGGGAAGTATTTT.

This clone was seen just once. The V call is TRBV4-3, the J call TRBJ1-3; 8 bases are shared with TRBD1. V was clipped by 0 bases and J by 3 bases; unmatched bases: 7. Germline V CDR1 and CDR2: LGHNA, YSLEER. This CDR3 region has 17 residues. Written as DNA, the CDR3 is TGCGCCAGCAGCCAAGATTTGGCAGGGGGCTATGGAAACACCATATATTTT. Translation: CASSQDLAGGYGNTIYF.

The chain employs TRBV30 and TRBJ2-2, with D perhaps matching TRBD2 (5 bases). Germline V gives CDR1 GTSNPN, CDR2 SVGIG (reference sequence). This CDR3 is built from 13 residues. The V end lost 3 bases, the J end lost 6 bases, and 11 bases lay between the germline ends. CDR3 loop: CAWRREPAGELFF. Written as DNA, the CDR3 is TGTGCCTGGAGAAGGGAGCCCGCCGGGGAGCTGTTTTTT.

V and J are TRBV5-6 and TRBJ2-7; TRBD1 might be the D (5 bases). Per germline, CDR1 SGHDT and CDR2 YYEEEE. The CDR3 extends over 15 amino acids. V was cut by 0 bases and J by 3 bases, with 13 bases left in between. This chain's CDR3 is CASSLGTRDHYEQYF. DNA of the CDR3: TGTGCCAGCAGCTTGGGGACAAGGGATCACTACGAGCAGTACTTC. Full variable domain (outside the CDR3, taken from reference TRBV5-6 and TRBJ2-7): DAGVTQSPTHLIKTRGQQVTLRCSPKSGHDTVSWYQQALGQGPQFIFQYYEEEERQRGNFPDRFSGHQFPNYSSELNVNALLLGDSALYLCASSLGTRDHYEQYFGPGTRLTVT.

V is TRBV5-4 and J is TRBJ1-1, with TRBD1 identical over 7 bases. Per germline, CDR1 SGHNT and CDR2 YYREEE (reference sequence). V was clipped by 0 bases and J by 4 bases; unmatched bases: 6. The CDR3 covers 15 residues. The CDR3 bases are TGTGCCAGCAGCTTGGAACTACAGGGGACCACTGAAGCTTTCTTT. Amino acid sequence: CASSLELQGTTEAFF.

The CDR3 region has the DNA TGTGCCAGCAGTTCCGAGGCGAGCTCCTATAATTCACCCCTCCACTTT. This codes for CASSSEASSYNSPLHF. The chain couples TRBV2 to TRBJ1-6; D unclear. Per germline, CDR1 SNHLY and CDR2 FYNNEI. Trimming shortened V by 5 bases and J by 0 bases, and 11 bases separated the two germline ends. This CDR3 region has 16 residues.

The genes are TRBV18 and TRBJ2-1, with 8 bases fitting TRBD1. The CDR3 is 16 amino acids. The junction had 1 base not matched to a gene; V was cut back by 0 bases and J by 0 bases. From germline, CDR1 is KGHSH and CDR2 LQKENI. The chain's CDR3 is CASSPPGTGSYNEQFF. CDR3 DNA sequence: TGTGCCAGCTCACCACCTGGGACAGGCTCCTACAATGAGCAGTTCTTC.

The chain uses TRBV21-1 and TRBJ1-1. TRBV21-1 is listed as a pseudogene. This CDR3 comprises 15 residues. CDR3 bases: TGTGCCAGCAGAGCAAAGGACTATAGGGACACTGAAGCTTTCTTT. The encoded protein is CASRAKDYRDTEAFF.

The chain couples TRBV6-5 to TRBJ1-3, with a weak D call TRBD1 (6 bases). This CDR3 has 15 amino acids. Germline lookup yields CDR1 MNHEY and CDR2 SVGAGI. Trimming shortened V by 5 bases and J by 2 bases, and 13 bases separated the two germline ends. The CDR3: CASSSFEGAGNTIYF. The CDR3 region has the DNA TGTGCCAGCAGTAGCTTCGAGGGGGCTGGAAACACCATATATTTT.

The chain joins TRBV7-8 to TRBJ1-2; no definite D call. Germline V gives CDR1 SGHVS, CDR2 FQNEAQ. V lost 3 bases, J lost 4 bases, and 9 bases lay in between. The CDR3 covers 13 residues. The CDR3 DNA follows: TGTGCCAGCAGCTTCGGAGGGAGCTATGGCTACACCTTC. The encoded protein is CASSFGGSYGYTF.

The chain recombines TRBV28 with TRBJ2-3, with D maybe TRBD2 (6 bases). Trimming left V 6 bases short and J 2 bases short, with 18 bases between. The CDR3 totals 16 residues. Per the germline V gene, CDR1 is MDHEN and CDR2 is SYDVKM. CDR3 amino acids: CASREGLQRDTDTQYF. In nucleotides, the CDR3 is TGTGCCAGCAGAGAGGGACTCCAAAGGGACACAGATACGCAGTATTTT.

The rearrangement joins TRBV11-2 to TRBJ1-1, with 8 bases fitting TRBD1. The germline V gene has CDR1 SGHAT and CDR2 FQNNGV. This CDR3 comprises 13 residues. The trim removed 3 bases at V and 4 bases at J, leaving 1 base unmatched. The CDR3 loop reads CASSLTGATEAFF. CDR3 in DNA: TGTGCCAGCAGCTTGACAGGGGCCACTGAAGCTTTCTTT. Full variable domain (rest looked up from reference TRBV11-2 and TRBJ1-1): EAGVAQSPRYKIIEKRQSVAFWCNPISGHATLYWYQQILGQGPKLLIQFQNNGVVDDSQLPKDRFSAERLKGVDSTLKIQPAKLEDSAVYLCASSLTGATEAFFGQGTRLTVV.

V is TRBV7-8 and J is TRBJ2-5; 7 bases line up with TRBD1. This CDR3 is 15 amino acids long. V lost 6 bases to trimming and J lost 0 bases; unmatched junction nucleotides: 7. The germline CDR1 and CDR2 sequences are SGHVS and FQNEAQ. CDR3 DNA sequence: TGTGCCAGCAGGTCCCCACAGGGGAACCAAGAGACCCAGTACTTC. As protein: CASRSPQGNQETQYF.

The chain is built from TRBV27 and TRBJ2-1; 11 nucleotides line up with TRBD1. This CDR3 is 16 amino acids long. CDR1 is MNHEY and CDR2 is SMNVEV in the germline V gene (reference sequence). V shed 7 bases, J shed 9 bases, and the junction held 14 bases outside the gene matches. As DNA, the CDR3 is TGTGCCAGCACCAGGGACAGGGGGAGAGTTACCGGTGAGCAGTTCTTC. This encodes CASTRDRGRVTGEQFF.

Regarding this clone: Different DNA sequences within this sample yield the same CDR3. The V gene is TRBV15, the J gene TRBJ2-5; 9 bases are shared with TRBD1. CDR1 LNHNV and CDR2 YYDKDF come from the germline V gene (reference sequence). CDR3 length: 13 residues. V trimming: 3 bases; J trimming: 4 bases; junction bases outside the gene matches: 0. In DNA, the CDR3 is TGTGCCACCAGCAGGGACAGGGGAGAGACCCAGTACTTC. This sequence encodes CATSRDRGETQYF. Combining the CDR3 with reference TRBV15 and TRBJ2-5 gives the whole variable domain DAMVIQNPRYQVTQFGKPVTLSCSQTLNHNVMYWYQQKSSQAPKLLFHYYDKDFNNEADTPDNFQSRRPNTSFCFLDIRSPGLGDTAMYLCATSRDRGETQYFGPGTRLLVL.

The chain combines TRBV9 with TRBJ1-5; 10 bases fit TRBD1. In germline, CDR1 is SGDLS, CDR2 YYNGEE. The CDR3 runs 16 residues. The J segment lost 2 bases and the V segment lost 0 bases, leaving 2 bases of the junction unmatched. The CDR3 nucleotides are TGTGCCAGCAGCGTAGGGACAGGGGGAGGCAATCAGCCCCAGCATTTT. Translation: CASSVGTGGGNQPQHF.

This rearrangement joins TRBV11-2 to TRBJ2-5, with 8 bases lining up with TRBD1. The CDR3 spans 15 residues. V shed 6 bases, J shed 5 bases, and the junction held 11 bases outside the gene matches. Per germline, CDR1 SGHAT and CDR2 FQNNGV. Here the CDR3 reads CASRRWTGLEETQYF. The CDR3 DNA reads TGTGCCAGCAGGCGATGGACAGGGTTAGAGGAGACCCAGTACTTC.

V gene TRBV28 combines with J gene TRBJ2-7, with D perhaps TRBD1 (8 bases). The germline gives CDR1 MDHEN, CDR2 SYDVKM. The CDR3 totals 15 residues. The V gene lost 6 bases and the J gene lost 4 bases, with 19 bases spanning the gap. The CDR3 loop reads CASRGSRGRGYEQYF. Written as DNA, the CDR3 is TGTGCCAGCAGAGGTAGCAGGGGGCGGGGGTACGAGCAGTACTTC.

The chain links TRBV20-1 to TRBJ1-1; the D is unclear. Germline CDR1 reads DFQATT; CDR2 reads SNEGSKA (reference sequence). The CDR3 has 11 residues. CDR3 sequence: CRTDLNTEAFF. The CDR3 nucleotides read TGCAGAACAGATCTGAACACTGAAGCTTTCTTT.